The 8 T cell receptor beta chains given below trace back to one sample, sequenced in a study of human T cells and chemical hapten exposure (dated by TCRdb to the early 2020s). Library prep was done by RACE. For sequencing, a NextSeq 500 was employed. Clones were called with MiXCR by TCRdb after fastp trimmed the public reads at Q25, and only in-frame beta chains were retained. Rows matching on CDR3 protein sequence are summarized as one entry with the most common DNA and genes. This sample comprises around 250,000 distinct CDR3 sequences, approximately 8.6% of them detected only once. Together, the top ten hold over 2% of the sample. In the paper's terms, the time point label means: pre-sensitization, week 0. The treatment or condition label for this specimen denotes: therapeutic diphenylcyclopropenone sensitization with weekly scalp DPC. Source: whole blood, taken in connection with sensitization to the hapten diphenylcyclopropenone (DPC). The receptors were sampled from a middle-aged woman with alopecia areata. Some clones in this sample may be carry-over from other donors' samples.

This clonotype was seen a handful of times. The chain combines TRBV7-2 with TRBJ2-7; 7 bases line up with TRBD2. CDR1 is SGHTA, CDR2 FQGNSA, per germline. J lost 4 bases, V lost 2 bases, and 5 bases had no gene match. The CDR3 loop spans 14 amino acids. In DNA, the CDR3 is TGTGCCAGCAGCTTACAAGCGGGGAAGTACGAGCAGTACTTC. This gives the protein CASSLQAGKYEQYF.

This clonotype was counted ten times or more. V is TRBV11-1 and J is TRBJ1-5; TRBD1 matches at 8 bases. This CDR3 contains 15 residues. Per germline, CDR1 SGHAT and CDR2 FQDESV (reference sequence). The trim removed 5 bases at V and 5 bases at J, leaving 8 bases unmatched. Here the CDR3 DNA reads TGTGCCAGCAGCGCCCGGACAGGGTTACATCAGCCCCAGCATTTT. Its translation is CASSARTGLHQPQHF. Filled out from reference TRBV11-1 and TRBJ1-5, the complete variable domain reads EAEVAQSPRYKITEKSQAVAFWCDPISGHATLYWYRQILGQGPELLVQFQDESVVDDSQLPKDRFSAERLKGVDSTLKIQPAELGDSAMYLCASSARTGLHQPQHFGDGTRLSIL.

The CDR3 DNA sequence: TGTGCCAGCAGCACTCCTCCGGGACTAGCGGTCAATGAGCAGTTCTTC. Protein product: CASSTPPGLAVNEQFF. This rearrangement joins TRBV7-8 to TRBJ2-1; 11 bases agree with TRBD2. The junction had 9 bases not matched to a gene; V was cut back by 5 bases and J by 6 bases. This CDR3 comprises 16 residues. From germline, CDR1 is SGHVS and CDR2 FQNEAQ.

The chain uses TRBV20-1 and TRBJ1-1, with 9 bases lining up with TRBD1. Germline assignment: CDR1 DFQATT and CDR2 SNEGSKA (reference sequence). The CDR3 is made up of 13 amino acids. Germline trimming cut 5 bases from V and 1 base from J; bases unmatched to any gene: 2. In DNA form, the CDR3 reads TGCAGTGCTTACAGGGGGCAGAACACTGAAGCTTTCTTT. Encoded protein: CSAYRGQNTEAFF.

The J gene is TRBJ1-5, the V gene TRBV20-1, with 8 bases that match TRBD1. The CDR3 spans 13 residues. Trimming at V came to 3 bases and at J to 4 bases, leaving 2 bases not matched to a gene. CDR1 and CDR2 from the germline V gene are DFQATT and SNEGSKA (reference sequence). In DNA form, the CDR3 reads TGCAGTGCTAGGACAGGGGCGAATCAGCCCCAGCATTTT. Translation gives CSARTGANQPQHF.

This clonotype showed up just a few times. The chain is built from TRBV2 and TRBJ2-2, with a possible D match to TRBD1 (5 bases). V lost 4 bases to trimming and J lost 1 base, with 10 bases between them. This CDR3 contains 15 residues. Per the germline V gene, CDR1 is SNHLY and CDR2 is FYNNEI. The CDR3 sequence: CASSADRLNTGELFF. CDR3 in DNA: TGTGCCAGCAGTGCAGACAGATTGAACACCGGGGAGCTGTTTTTT. Variable domain in full (rest from reference TRBV2 and TRBJ2-2): EPEVTQTPSHQVTQMGQEVILRCVPISNHLYFYWYRQILGQKVEFLVSFYNNEISEKSEIFDDQFSVERPDGSNFTLKIRSTKLEDSAMYFCASSADRLNTGELFFGEGSRLTVL.

This clonotype was picked up a small number of times. This chain connects TRBV4-1 to TRBJ2-6; TRBD1 might be the D (6 bases). Germline loops: CDR1 MGHRA, CDR2 YSYEKL. The germline V and J ends were trimmed by 4 bases and 0 bases, with 10 bases remaining between them. The CDR3 has 16 amino acids. The CDR3 region is CASSPTGASGANVLTF. The DNA of the CDR3 is TGCGCCAGCAGCCCGACAGGTGCCTCTGGGGCCAACGTCCTGACTTTC.

This clonotype appeared a few times. The chain joins TRBV4-3 to TRBJ1-2; perhaps TRBD1 as D (5 bases). Germline V CDR1 and CDR2: LGHNA, YSLEER. The CDR3 loop spans 14 amino acids. V was cut by 0 bases and J by 2 bases, with 7 bases left in between. Written as DNA, the CDR3 is TGCGCCAGCAGCCAAGACGCAGGGAACTATGGCTACACCTTC. This translates into CASSQDAGNYGYTF.